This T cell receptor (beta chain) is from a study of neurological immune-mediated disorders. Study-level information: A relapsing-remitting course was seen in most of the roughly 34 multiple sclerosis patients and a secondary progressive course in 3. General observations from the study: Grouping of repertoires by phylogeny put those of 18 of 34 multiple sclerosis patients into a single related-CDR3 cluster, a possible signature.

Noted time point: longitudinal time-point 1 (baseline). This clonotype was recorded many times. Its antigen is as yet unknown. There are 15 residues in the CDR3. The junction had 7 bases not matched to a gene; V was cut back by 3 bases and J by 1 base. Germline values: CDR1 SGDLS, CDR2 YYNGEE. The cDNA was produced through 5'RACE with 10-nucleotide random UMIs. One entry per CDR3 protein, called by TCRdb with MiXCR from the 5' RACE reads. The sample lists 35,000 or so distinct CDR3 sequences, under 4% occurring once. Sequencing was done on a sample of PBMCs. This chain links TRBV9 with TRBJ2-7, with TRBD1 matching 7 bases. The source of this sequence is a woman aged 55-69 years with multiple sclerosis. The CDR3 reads CASSGWTGTSYEQYF. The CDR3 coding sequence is TGTGCCAGCAGCGGATGGACAGGAACTTCCTACGAGCAGTACTTC. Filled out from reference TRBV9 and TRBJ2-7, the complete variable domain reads DSGVTQTPKHLITATGQRVTLRCSPRSGDLSVYWYQQSLDQGLQFLIQYYNGEERAKGNILERFSAQQFPDLHSELNLSSLELGDSALYFCASSGWTGTSYEQYFGPGTRLTVT.